This TCR beta chain derives from a study of OX40 agonist ivuxolimab in advanced cancers. Findings and caveats of the study: At 0.1 to 3.0 mg/kg, clonal expansion of CD4+ and CD8+ blood T cells had occurred by week 6.

Germline lookup yields CDR1 GTSNPN and CDR2 SVGIG (reference sequence). The ends were cut back, 0 bases at V and 2 bases at J, with 14 bases in the middle. The CDR3 length is 15 residues. Assay: immunoSEQ multiplex PCR; the TCRdb copy retains only in-frame clones and omits some. The table lists about 32,000 clones, around 90% of them singletons, with about 4.5% in the top ten. Points on this clone: Antigen unknown.

The sequenced sample was CD4+ or CD8+ T cells sorted from blood, obtained in a trial of the OX40 agonist ivuxolimab. The chain combines TRBV30 with TRBJ2-7, with D tentatively TRBD1 or TRBD2 (5 bases each). This receptor was identified in an adult with an advanced solid tumor such as melanoma, head and neck, liver or kidney cancer. CDR3 residues: CAWSVPGQGPYEQYV. The CDR3 DNA is TGTGCCTGGAGTGTACCGGGGCAGGGTCCCTACGAGCAGTACGTC.